This TCR beta chain was found in a study of long-term antiretroviral therapy in people with HIV. The assay used was immunoSEQ (version v3.0), run at survey level. TCRdb's table, derived via immunoSEQ multiplex PCR, lists solely in-frame clones and lacks some. This table holds approximately 27,000 clones, 90% found once. No fewer than two post-ART and no fewer than one pre-ART PBMC samples existed for each donor. This specimen was unsorted PBMCs, taken more than 5 years after starting antiretroviral therapy. This TCR derives from a woman aged 40 to 55 with HIV.

As DNA, the CDR3 is TGTGCCAGCAGCGAACAGAGGGGCTACACCTTC. Its translation: CASSEQRGYTF. J is TRBJ1-2 and V is TRBV7-2, with D hard to call. The CDR3 has 11 residues. Trimming removed 5 bases from V and 8 bases from J, with 9 bases in between. Germline V gene lookup returns CDR1 SGHTA and CDR2 FQGNSA.